There are many counts of the clone carrying this T cell receptor (beta chain). The data are from a study of T-cell reconstitution after alpha-beta-depleted transplantation in children. V was trimmed by 5 bases and J by 0 bases, leaving 17 bases between them. In germline, CDR1 is SQVTM, CDR2 ANQGSEA. CDR3 length equals 16 residues. Molecular barcoding with unique molecular identifiers was used for the TCRbeta library. Each CDR3 protein gets one entry after TCRdb re-called the PCR reads with MiXCR. In the table there are over 550,000 distinct CDR3 sequences, about 10% of which are singletons. This material consisted of PBMCs from the stem cell graft donor, taken from the stem cell graft. J is TRBJ2-1 and V is TRBV29-1; unclear D gene. The source of this sequence is a human donor who donated a stem cell graft to a child with acute myeloid leukemia. CDR3 sequence (DNA): TGCAGCGTTAAGGGTGTCGGAAATAGCTCCTACAATGAGCAGTTCTTC. Its translation is CSVKGVGNSSYNEQFF.